The T cell receptor (beta chain) under discussion was sequenced for a study of radiotherapy plus CTLA-4 blockade in lung cancer. Deletions cut 0 bases from V and 5 bases from J, with 7 bases between. CDR1 and CDR2 (germline): SGHTA, FQGNSA. The CDR3 has 14 amino acids. Here immunoSEQ multiplex PCR was the method, and the copy in TCRdb shows in-frame clones only, minus some. Found here are about 38,000 clones, 60% to 75% of them singletons; the top ten hold less than 9%. This rearrangement joins TRBV7-2 to TRBJ2-2, with D unclear. The sequencing used peripheral blood, collected from a patient treated with radiotherapy plus ipilimumab. The source of this sequence is a human donor with non-small cell lung cancer who had stable disease on radiotherapy plus ipilimumab. CDR3 sequence: CASSLAVGTGELFF. The CDR3 coding sequence is TGTGCCAGCAGCTTAGCGGTGGGGACCGGGGAGCTGTTTTTT. Drawing the rest from reference TRBV7-2 and TRBJ2-2, the complete variable domain is GAGVSQSPSNKVTEKGKDVELRCDPISGHTALYWYRQSLGQGLEFLIYFQGNSAPDKSGLPSDRFSAERTGGSVSTLTIQRTQQEDSAVYLCASSLAVGTGELFFGEGSRLTVL.